This TCR beta chain was documented in a study of blood T cell repertoires in COVID-19. In the study overall: COVID-19 samples from acute and convalescent phases originated in the United States, Italy and Spain.

Source study methods: Researchers report that nucleated cell counts were estimated from reference gene primer amplification. The method was immunoSEQ multiplex PCR; TCRdb's version includes in-frame clones alone and lacks a portion of them. V and J calls and clone size are given by that table; D and trimming were obtained from the DNA. Among about 170,000 clones listed, approximately 86% were seen once. The Seattle site enrolled patients during active infection and followed them longitudinally. This clone came up once. The germline CDR1 and CDR2 sequences are LNHDA and SQIVND (reference sequence). V shed 2 bases and J shed 0 bases, with 20 bases lying between them. This CDR3 contains 19 residues.

The chain carries TRBV19 and TRBJ1-5; a possible D gene is TRBD1 (5 bases). Sequenced: peripheral blood. The TCR originated in a woman of 80 years or more with COVID-19, enrolled during active disease. The CDR3 DNA is TGTGCCAGTAGTATAAGCGGGACCCTAGGGTCAATTAGCAATCAGCCCCAGCATTTT. It yields the protein CASSISGTLGSISNQPQHF. Based on the CDR3 plus reference TRBV19 and TRBJ1-5, the full variable domain is DGGITQSPKYLFRKEGQNVTLSCEQNLNHDAMYWYRQDPGQGLRLIYYSQIVNDFQKGDIAEGYSVSREKKESFPLTVTSAQKNPTAFYLCASSISGTLGSISNQPQHFGDGTRLSIL.